One and the same sample provided the 20 T cell receptor beta chains below, sequenced in a study of blood T cell repertoires in COVID-19. TCRdb's copy holds only in-frame clones and misses some; the assay was immunoSEQ multiplex PCR. Of approximately 80,000 clones in the sample, around 88% are singletons; the top ten hold under 7.5%. The sequenced sample was peripheral blood. Receptors originate from a woman aged 80 or older with acute or convalescent COVID-19.

The V gene is TRBV7-9, the J gene TRBJ1-1; D call uncertain. The ends were cut back, 7 bases at V and 6 bases at J, with 12 bases in the middle. Germline lookup yields CDR1 SEHNR and CDR2 FQNEAQ (reference sequence). This CDR3 spans 12 amino acids. The CDR3 protein is CASTSEYSEAFF. Here the CDR3 DNA reads TGTGCCAGCACCTCGGAGTACTCTGAAGCTTTCTTT.

The chain joins TRBV27 to TRBJ2-1, with D perhaps TRBD2 (7 bases). This CDR3 contains 16 residues. Germline V gene lookup returns CDR1 MNHEY and CDR2 SMNVEV (reference sequence). Deletions cut 5 bases from V and 4 bases from J, with 18 bases between. The CDR3 bases are TGTGCCAGCAGTACCCTAGGGGGGGGGCAATACAATGAGCAGTTCTTC. It yields the protein CASSTLGGGQYNEQFF.

The rearrangement uses TRBV6-5 and TRBJ1-2, with TRBD1 as a possible D gene (5 bases). Germline assignment: CDR1 MNHEY and CDR2 SVGAGI. V lost 10 bases to trimming and J lost 2 bases, with 20 bases between them. The CDR3 runs 15 residues. The CDR3 spells CATSPDSRYNYGYTF. The CDR3 nucleotides are TGTGCCACCAGCCCAGACAGCCGGTACAACTATGGCTACACCTTC.

The chain is built from TRBV19 and TRBJ1-4, with 8 bases that match TRBD1. The V gene's germline CDR1 is LNHDA and CDR2 SQIVND (reference sequence). The trim removed 4 bases at V and 5 bases at J, leaving 6 bases unmatched. The CDR3 loop spans 15 amino acids. The CDR3 DNA reads TGTGCCAGTAGTAGGGGGACAGGCCCAAATGAAAAACTGTTTTTT. It translates to CASSRGTGPNEKLFF.

Only one count was recorded for this clone. The rearrangement links TRBV5-1 to TRBJ1-1, with 8 bases that match TRBD1. Germline loops: CDR1 SGHRS, CDR2 YFSETQ. V shed 0 bases, J shed 1 base, and the junction held 8 bases outside the gene matches. CDR3 length: 17 amino acids. The CDR3 bases are TGCGCCAGCAGCTTGGCTTTTAGACAGGGGCGGAACACTGAAGCTTTCTTT. Translation gives CASSLAFRQGRNTEAFF. Complete variable domain (other parts from reference TRBV5-1 and TRBJ1-1): KAGVTQTPRYLIKTRGQQVTLSCSPISGHRSVSWYQQTPGQGLQFLFEYFSETQRNKGNFPGRFSGRQFSNSRSEMNVSTLELGDSALYLCASSLAFRQGRNTEAFFGQGTRLTVV.

The chain joins TRBV6-5 to TRBJ2-1, with TRBD1 matching over 7 bases. J was trimmed by 7 bases and V by 6 bases; bases with no gene match: 6. Germline V gene sequence: CDR1 MNHEY, CDR2 SVGAGI. The length of the CDR3 is 13 residues. In DNA, the CDR3 is TGTGCCAGCAGCTCGACAGGGAAGAATGAGCAGTTCTTC. Amino acids: CASSSTGKNEQFF.

The chain couples TRBV28 to TRBJ2-7; no clear D. Trimming shortened V by 5 bases and J by 6 bases, and 14 bases separated the two germline ends. The CDR3 is 13 amino acids. CDR1 is MDHEN, CDR2 SYDVKM, per germline. The CDR3 loop reads CASSPPKRREQYF. The CDR3, as DNA: TGTGCCAGCAGTCCTCCAAAGAGGCGCGAGCAGTACTTC.

The chain couples TRBV9 to TRBJ1-6, with D possibly matching TRBD1 (6 bases). The CDR3 runs to 15 residues. V gave up 0 bases and J gave up 8 bases, with 12 bases separating them. Per the germline V gene, CDR1 is SGDLS and CDR2 is YYNGEE. CDR3 coding DNA: TGTGCCAGCAGCGTAGACGGCAGGGGTGATTCACCCCTCCACTTT. Translating it yields CASSVDGRGDSPLHF.

This chain links TRBV19 with TRBJ2-7; 9 nucleotides match TRBD2. The CDR3 runs 15 residues. Germline CDR1 LNHDA, CDR2 SQIVND (reference sequence). V lost 4 bases, J lost 2 bases, and 6 bases stayed unmatched. The CDR3 sequence is CASSSRTSVAYEQYF. The DNA of the CDR3 is TGTGCCAGTAGTAGCAGGACTAGCGTGGCCTACGAGCAGTACTTC.

Comments on this clone: One junction end does not reproduce the germline sequence, and a read error may be involved. The chain couples TRBV29-1 to TRBJ1-1, with a weak D call TRBD1 (6 bases). The V gene's germline CDR1 is SQVTM and CDR2 ANQGSEA. The CDR3 has 12 amino acids. The CDR3 nucleotides read TGCAGCGTGTCCCGGGACAACAATGAAGCTTTCTTT. The encoded protein is CSVSRDNNEAFF.

The rearrangement joins TRBV6-2 or TRBV6-3 to TRBJ1-2, with D unclear. Germline V gives CDR1 MNHEY, CDR2 SVGEGT. The V end was cut by 0 bases, the J end by 5 bases, with 10 bases between. CDR3 length equals 14 residues. The CDR3 DNA is TGTGCCAGCAGTTACTCGTATTCAGATTATGGCTACACCTTC. This codes for CASSYSYSDYGYTF.

The V call is TRBV5-4, the J call TRBJ1-1; the match to TRBD1 covers 8 bases. The CDR3 is 16 residues long. The ends lost 1 base at V and 4 bases at J; junction bases unmatched: 9. Per germline, CDR1 SGHNT and CDR2 YYREEE (reference sequence). The CDR3 region is CASSLPRGTGPTEAFF. The DNA of the CDR3 is TGTGCCAGCAGCTTGCCGAGGGGGACAGGCCCCACTGAAGCTTTCTTT.

V usage is TRBV7-8 and J usage is TRBJ1-2; 9 bases are shared with TRBD1. V shed 4 bases and J 7 bases; nucleotides not matched to a gene: 10. Germline V gene lookup returns CDR1 SGHVS and CDR2 FQNEAQ. This CDR3 is built from 15 residues. The CDR3 DNA sequence: TGTGCCAGCAGCTCATTTTCGGGACAGGGTTTTGGCTACACCTTC. Protein: CASSSFSGQGFGYTF.

The chain links TRBV15 to TRBJ1-1; no reliable D call. Per germline, CDR1 LNHNV and CDR2 YYDKDF (reference sequence). Trimming took off 0 bases at V and 7 bases at J, with 12 bases between the two ends. There are 14 residues in the CDR3. CDR3 sequence (DNA): TGTGCCACCAGCAGAGATGGTAGTGAGAGTGAAGCTTTCTTT. Translated, it gives CATSRDGSESEAFF.

This chain links TRBV5-6 with TRBJ1-2; D is possibly TRBD1 (6 bases). The germline V and J ends were trimmed by 4 bases and 3 bases, with 16 bases remaining between them. Germline V gene lookup returns CDR1 SGHDT and CDR2 YYEEEE. This CDR3 is 15 amino acids long. The CDR3 sequence is CASSRRGAQYYGYTF. The DNA for the CDR3 is TGTGCCAGCAGCCGGCGGGGGGCGCAGTACTATGGCTACACCTTC.

The chain links TRBV6-5 to TRBJ2-4, with a weak D call TRBD2 (6 bases). The CDR3 contains 15 residues. Germline assignment: CDR1 MNHEY and CDR2 SVGAGI. Trimming took 6 bases from V and 1 from J, leaving 13 bases between them. Here the CDR3 reads CASREGSVAKNIQYF. DNA for the CDR3: TGTGCCAGCAGGGAGGGGAGCGTGGCCAAAAACATTCAGTACTTC.

The V gene is TRBV2, the J gene TRBJ1-1, with D possibly TRBD1 on 5 matching bases. Trimming stripped 4 bases from V and 1 base from J, with 13 bases between. Germline V gene sequence: CDR1 SNHLY, CDR2 FYNNEI. The CDR3 covers 15 residues. CDR3 loop: CASSGRWGKNTEAFF. CDR3 sequence (DNA): TGTGCCAGCAGTGGTCGTTGGGGCAAGAACACTGAAGCTTTCTTT.

The chain couples TRBV9 to TRBJ2-1, with D tentatively TRBD2 (5 bases). Trimming stripped 0 bases from V and 0 bases from J, with 10 bases between. The CDR3 consists of 16 residues. The V gene's germline CDR1 is SGDLS and CDR2 YYNGEE. The CDR3 sequence: CASSVDPAGSYNEQFF. CDR3 DNA: TGTGCCAGCAGCGTAGATCCGGCGGGCTCCTACAATGAGCAGTTCTTC.

The chain is built from TRBV10-3 and TRBJ2-2; no clear D. Per the germline V gene, CDR1 is ENHRY and CDR2 is SYGVKD. Trimming removed 5 bases from V and 0 bases from J, with 4 bases in between. The CDR3 sequence is 13 residues long. DNA of the CDR3: TGTGCCATCAGTCCAACGAACACCGGGGAGCTGTTTTTT. Translating gives CAISPTNTGELFF.

This chain links TRBV2 with TRBJ2-5, with 9 bases that match TRBD1. This CDR3 has 14 residues. CDR1 and CDR2 from the germline V gene are SNHLY and FYNNEI. V dropped 6 bases and J dropped 4; count of bases not matched to a gene: 6. For the CDR3, the DNA is TGTGCCAGCAGGCAAACGACAGGGGGAGAGACCCAGTACTTC. Protein: CASRQTTGGETQYF.